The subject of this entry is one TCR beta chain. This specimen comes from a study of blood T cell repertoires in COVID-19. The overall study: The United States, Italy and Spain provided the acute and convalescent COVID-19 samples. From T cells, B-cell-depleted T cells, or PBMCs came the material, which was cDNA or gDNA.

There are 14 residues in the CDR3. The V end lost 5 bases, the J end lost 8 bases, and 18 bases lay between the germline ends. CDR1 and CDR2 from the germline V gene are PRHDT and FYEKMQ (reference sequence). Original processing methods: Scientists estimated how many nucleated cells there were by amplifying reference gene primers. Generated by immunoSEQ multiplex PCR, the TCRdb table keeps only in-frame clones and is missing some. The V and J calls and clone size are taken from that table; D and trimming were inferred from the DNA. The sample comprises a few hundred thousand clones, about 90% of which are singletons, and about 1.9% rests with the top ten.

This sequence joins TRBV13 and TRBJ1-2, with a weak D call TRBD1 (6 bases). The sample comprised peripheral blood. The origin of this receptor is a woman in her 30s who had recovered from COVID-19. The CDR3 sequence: CASSDPAGGPGYTF. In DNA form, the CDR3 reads TGTGCCAGCAGCGATCCAGCCGGGGGGCCAGGCTACACCTTC.